This is a list of T cell receptor beta chains from one sample in a study of cytomegalovirus exposure and HLA in healthy donors. This table comes from immunoSEQ multiplex PCR, and its TCRdb copy is limited to in-frame clones, with some not included. Of around 150,000 clones in the sample, 55% to 75% were seen once. Material for sequencing was PBMCs. These receptor sequences come from a woman aged 60 to 75 in good health and CMV-seropositive. CDR3s include the opening cysteine and the closing phenylalanine or tryptophan. Each record gives: D gene, V gene, J gene, clone size, CDR3 DNA, CDR3 protein. A D gene is named only where the DNA matches it firmly. The listing skips clone size in some rows; elsewhere it reads once, few, many or a size class.

D: NA
V: TRBV30
J: TRBJ1-4
size: NA
DNA: TGTGCCTGGAGTCCACAGATCGAAAAACTGTTTTTT
CDR3: CAWSPQIEKLFF

D: TRBD2
V: TRBV10-3
J: TRBJ2-2
size: NA
DNA: TGTGCCATCAGTGGGACTAGCGGCCCCGGGGAGCTGTTTTTT
CDR3: CAISGTSGPGELFF

D: NA
V: TRBV28
J: TRBJ2-5
size: NA
DNA: TGTGCCAGCAGCCGCCTGGACAGCCAAGAGACCCAGTACTTC
CDR3: CASSRLDSQETQYF

D: NA
V: TRBV28
J: TRBJ1-1
size: NA
DNA: TGTGCCAGCCCGGGGGACCGTGGGAACACTGAAGCTTTCTTT
CDR3: CASPGDRGNTEAFF

D: TRBD1
V: TRBV29-1
J: TRBJ1-1
size: NA
DNA: TGCAGCGTGCCCAGACAGGGAGGAAACCAGAACACTGAAGCTTTCTTT
CDR3: CSVPRQGGNQNTEAFF

D: NA
V: TRBV7-9
J: TRBJ2-2
size: few
DNA: TGTGCCAGCAGCTCGCCTCCGGGACAAGCAAACACCGGGGAGCTGTTTTTT
CDR3: CASSSPPGQANTGELFF

D: TRBD1
V: TRBV28
J: TRBJ1-5
size: NA
DNA: TGTGCCAGCAGTTCGACAGGGCGGGTAAGGGAGCCCCAGCATTTT
CDR3: CASSSTGRVREPQHF

D: TRBD2
V: TRBV5-4
J: TRBJ2-1
size: few
DNA: TGTGCCAGCAGCCCGACTAGCGGGGGGTACAATGAGCAGTTCTTC
CDR3: CASSPTSGGYNEQFF

D: TRBD2
V: TRBV29-1
J: TRBJ2-3
size: NA
DNA: TGCAGCGTTGAAGATCCTGGGACTAGCGGGAGCACAGATACGCAGTATTTT
CDR3: CSVEDPGTSGSTDTQYF

D: NA
V: TRBV7-3
J: TRBJ2-5
size: NA
DNA: TGTGCCAGCAGCTTTGGAGGGAGAGAGACCCAGTACTTC
CDR3: CASSFGGRETQYF

D: NA
V: TRBV13
J: TRBJ1-1
size: NA
DNA: TGTGCCAGCAGCTTCGGTTTCGGGAGCACTGAAGCTTTCTTT
CDR3: CASSFGFGSTEAFF

D: TRBD1
V: TRBV19
J: TRBJ1-1
size: NA
DNA: TGTGCCAGTAGTCCGCCGAGGGACAGGGGGCGAGAGAACACTGAAGCTTTCTTT
CDR3: CASSPPRDRGRENTEAFF

D: NA
V: TRBV7-9
J: TRBJ1-1
size: NA
DNA: TGTGCCAGCAGCCAAATACATACTGAAGCTTTCTTT
CDR3: CASSQIHTEAFF

D: TRBD1
V: TRBV11-2
J: TRBJ1-1
size: NA
DNA: TGTGCCAGCTCCCAGGGACAGGGTTACACTGAAGCTTTCTTT
CDR3: CASSQGQGYTEAFF

D: TRBD2
V: TRBV7-9
J: TRBJ2-7
size: NA
DNA: TGTGCCAGCATCCCCACCGGGACTAGCGGCTCCTACGAGCAGTACTTC
CDR3: CASIPTGTSGSYEQYF

D: TRBD2
V: TRBV27
J: TRBJ2-3
size: NA
DNA: TGTGCCAGCAACTTGACTAGCGGGAGGGCCGTAGATACGCAGTATTTT
CDR3: CASNLTSGRAVDTQYF

D: NA
V: TRBV28
J: TRBJ1-1
size: NA
DNA: TGTGCCAGCAGTTTATTAGGCGGCACTGAAGCTTTCTTT
CDR3: CASSLLGGTEAFF

D: NA
V: TRBV6-1
J: TRBJ1-1
size: NA
DNA: TGTGCCAGCAGAGTGGGCCAGAGCACTGAAGCTTTCTTT
CDR3: CASRVGQSTEAFF

D: NA
V: TRBV14
J: TRBJ2-7
size: NA
DNA: TGTGCCAGCAGTCAACGGGATTACGCCAAACAGTACTTC
CDR3: CASSQRDYAKQYF

D: NA
V: TRBV19
J: TRBJ1-1
size: NA
DNA: TGTGCCAGTAGCGGGGCAGGGGCGATGAACACTGAAGCTTTCTTT
CDR3: CASSGAGAMNTEAFF

D: NA
V: TRBV28
J: TRBJ1-5
size: few
DNA: TGTGCCAGCAAAGCGGAGGGGAGGGGCAATCAGCCCCAGCATTTT
CDR3: CASKAEGRGNQPQHF

D: NA
V: TRBV7-2
J: TRBJ2-3
size: NA
DNA: TGTGCCAGCACCTTCACCCGGAGCGGGAGCACAGATACGCAGTATTTT
CDR3: CASTFTRSGSTDTQYF

D: TRBD1
V: TRBV28
J: TRBJ1-4
size: NA
DNA: TGTGCCAGCAGACCTACTCAGGGGGCCGGGGGGCCTAATGAAAAACTGTTTTTT
CDR3: CASRPTQGAGGPNEKLFF

D: NA
V: TRBV28
J: TRBJ2-7
size: few
DNA: TGTGCCAGCAGTCCTGGGGGCTCCCAAGGTGGGTACGAGCAGTACTTC
CDR3: CASSPGGSQGGYEQYF

D: NA
V: TRBV4-1
J: TRBJ2-3
size: once
DNA: TGCGCCAGCAGCCAGGACACTATCACAGATACGCAGTATTTT
CDR3: CASSQDTITDTQYF

D: TRBD2
V: TRBV5-1
J: TRBJ2-3
size: few
DNA: TGCGCCAGCAGCCTCGGGGTAGCGGGGGATTGGGGCACAGATACGCAGTATTTT
CDR3: CASSLGVAGDWGTDTQYF

D: TRBD1
V: TRBV7-2
J: TRBJ2-1
size: NA
DNA: TGTGCCAGCAGCTCAGGACAGGGGGCCTCCTACAATGAGCAGTTCTTC
CDR3: CASSSGQGASYNEQFF

D: TRBD2
V: TRBV19
J: TRBJ2-1
size: few
DNA: TGTGCCAGTAGTAAAGGTAGCGCTAGCGGGTTCAATGAGCAGTTCTTC
CDR3: CASSKGSASGFNEQFF

D: NA
V: TRBV18
J: TRBJ2-6
size: NA
DNA: TGTGCCAGCTCACCCGATAGTTCTGGGGCCAACGTCCTGACTTTC
CDR3: CASSPDSSGANVLTF

D: NA
V: TRBV20-1
J: TRBJ2-3
size: NA
DNA: TGCAGTGCTGAGACAGATACGCAGTATTTT
CDR3: CSAETDTQYF

D: TRBD2
V: TRBV7-2
J: TRBJ2-5
size: NA
DNA: TGTGCCAGCAGCACCCAGCGGGAGTGGAAAGAGACCCAGTACTTC
CDR3: CASSTQREWKETQYF

D: NA
V: TRBV7-9
J: TRBJ1-5
size: NA
DNA: TGTGCCAGCAGCTCACAGGGTCAGCCCCAGCATTTT
CDR3: CASSSQGQPQHF

D: NA
V: TRBV6-6
J: TRBJ1-2
size: NA
DNA: TGTGCCAGCAGTTACCCAGACAGATTCTATGGCTACACCTTC
CDR3: CASSYPDRFYGYTF

D: TRBD1
V: TRBV27
J: TRBJ1-1
size: NA
DNA: TGTGCCAGCAGGCCTTCGACAGGGTGGAACACTGAAGCTTTCTTT
CDR3: CASRPSTGWNTEAFF

D: NA
V: TRBV28
J: TRBJ1-3
size: few
DNA: TGTGCCAGCAGTTCCACAGGGACTGGAAACACCATATATTTT
CDR3: CASSSTGTGNTIYF

D: NA
V: TRBV18
J: TRBJ1-3
size: NA
DNA: TGTGCCAGCTCACCACCGGGAGCTACTGGAAACACCATATATTTT
CDR3: CASSPPGATGNTIYF

D: NA
V: TRBV7-2
J: TRBJ1-2
size: NA
DNA: TGTGCCAGCAAATACCTCGGGGGGGCTAATTATGGCTACACCTTC
CDR3: CASKYLGGANYGYTF